These 25 T cell receptor beta chains share one sample of origin, sequenced in a study of neurological immune-mediated disorders. TCRdb reprocessed the 5' RACE reads with MiXCR, giving one entry per CDR3 protein. The data show 66,000 or so distinct CDR3 sequences, under 3.5% seen once. Material for sequencing was PBMCs. The receptors shown here come from a man aged 35 to 55 with multiple sclerosis.

This clonotype was counted at least ten times. One end of the junction fails to match germline, which may point to a read error. The V gene is TRBV7-6, the J gene TRBJ2-3, with 8 bases identical to TRBD2. The CDR3 has 15 amino acids. Looked up from germline, CDR1 is SGHVS and CDR2 is FNYEAQ. The CDR3 reads CASSLAGSSTDTQYF. The CDR3 DNA is TGTGCCAGCAGCCTAGCGGGTTCTAGCACAGATACGCAGTATTTT. Full variable domain (missing parts from reference TRBV7-6 and TRBJ2-3): GAGVSQSPRYKVTKRGQDVALRCDPISGHVSLYWYRQALGQGPEFLTYFNYEAQQDKSGLPNDRFSAERPEGSISTLTIQRTEQRDSAMYRCASSLAGSSTDTQYFGPGTRLTVL.

As regards this clonotype: A much larger clone sits a single nucleotide away, making a read error possible. The chain joins TRBV6-5 to TRBJ1-1, with D tentatively TRBD1 (6 bases). V was shortened by 2 bases and J by 4 bases, with 14 bases between the two germline ends. Germline CDR1 is MNHEY and CDR2 is SVGAGI. The CDR3 has 15 residues. CDR3 DNA sequence: TGTGCCAGCAGTTACACAGGGTTCGGGGCCACTGAAGCTTTCTTT. Amino acids: CASSYTGFGATEAFF.

The sample holds a few counts of this clonotype. The chain links TRBV5-5 to TRBJ2-7; D may be TRBD2 (6 bases). The germline CDR1 and CDR2 sequences are SGHKS and YYEKEE (reference sequence). The CDR3 extends over 15 amino acids. Trimming left V 0 bases short and J 7 bases short, with 17 bases between. In DNA form, the CDR3 reads TGTGCCAGCAGCTTGGGGGCGCGGGATGGGGGAGAGCAGTACTTC. Translated, it gives CASSLGARDGGEQYF.

The table lists this clonotype with many counts. The chain employs TRBV12-3 or TRBV12-4 and TRBJ1-2, with unresolved D. Trimming shortened V by 1 base and J by 2 bases, and 5 bases separated the two germline ends. This CDR3 is 13 amino acids long. CDR3 coding DNA: TGTGCCAGCAGTTTAGGGGTAAACTATGGCTACACCTTC. It translates to CASSLGVNYGYTF.

This clonotype was seen repeatedly, ten times or more. Because the CDR3's place on the DNA is in doubt, the DNA is left out and the CDR3 is given as listed by TCRdb. The genes are TRBV11-2 and TRBJ2-7; no DNA check was done on the table's D call, TRBD1. Germline CDR1 SGHAT, CDR2 FQNNGV. The CDR3 is 16 amino acids long, termini counted. CDR3 residues: CATFGQGLSPGGEQYF.

This clonotype was recorded at least ten times. This chain connects TRBV29-1 to TRBJ1-5; TRBD1 agrees at 7 bases. Per germline, CDR1 SQVTM and CDR2 ANQGSEA. The CDR3 covers 14 residues. The ends lost 6 bases at V and 0 bases at J; junction bases unmatched: 5. The CDR3 sequence is CSVGTGVSNQPQHF. As DNA, the CDR3 is TGCAGCGTCGGAACAGGGGTTAGCAATCAGCCCCAGCATTTT.

In this sample, this clonotype turned up many times. The CDR3 loop reads CASSQGTPLNTDTQYF. CDR3 in DNA: TGCGCCAGCAGCCAAGGAACACCCCTCAACACAGATACGCAGTATTTT. The rearrangement uses TRBV4-1 and TRBJ2-3; D ambiguous. The CDR3 length is 16 residues. Germline CDR1 and CDR2: MGHRA and YSYEKL. Trimming stripped 1 base from V and 2 bases from J, with 13 bases between.

The sample holds many counts of this clonotype. The chain links TRBV7-9 to TRBJ1-2, with 7 bases fitting TRBD1. Germline CDR1 and CDR2: SEHNR and FQNEAQ (reference sequence). The CDR3 is 15 residues long. With 2 bases clipped from V and 6 bases from J, the junction kept 9 bases outside the gene matches. DNA for the CDR3: TGTGCCAGCAGCTTACAATCCGCAGGGGGTCATGGCTACACCTTC. Protein product: CASSLQSAGGHGYTF.

In its sample, this clonotype was seen many times. The CDR3 protein is CASKPGQDYQPQHF. Written as DNA, the CDR3 is TGTGCCAGCAAACCGGGACAGGACTATCAGCCCCAGCATTTT. The V gene is TRBV2, the J gene TRBJ1-5; 8 positions agree with TRBD1. With V trimmed by 7 bases and J by 5 bases, 7 bases remained unmatched. The CDR3 sequence is 14 residues long. Germline V gene lookup returns CDR1 SNHLY and CDR2 FYNNEI.

There are many counts of this clonotype. The chain employs TRBV7-9 and TRBJ1-1; D is unresolved. The CDR3 extends over 13 amino acids. Germline V lookup: CDR1 SEHNR, CDR2 FQNEAQ (reference sequence). Between the trimmed V and J ends, which lost 1 base and 7 bases, there was a span of 10 bases. CDR3 sequence reads: CASSLDVGSEAFF. Here the CDR3 DNA reads TGTGCCAGCAGCTTAGATGTCGGCAGTGAAGCTTTCTTT.

There are many counts of this clonotype. The chain is built from TRBV20-1 and TRBJ2-3, with 7 bases aligning to TRBD2. From germline, CDR1 is DFQATT and CDR2 SNEGSKA (reference sequence). This CDR3 is 17 amino acids long. J was trimmed by 0 bases and V by 0 bases; bases with no gene match: 9. The CDR3 sequence: CSARDTAGAVSTDTQYF. CDR3 nucleotides: TGCAGTGCTAGAGACACGGCGGGAGCCGTAAGCACAGATACGCAGTATTTT.

This clonotype was observed at least ten times. This rearrangement joins TRBV7-7 to TRBJ1-6; the D is unclear. This CDR3 has 13 residues. V lost 4 bases and J 7 bases, leaving 8 bases between the germline ends. The germline CDR1 and CDR2 sequences are SSHAT and FNYEAQ (reference sequence). The CDR3 bases are TGTGCCAGCAGCTGGACTCCGAATTCACCCCTCCACTTT. This translates into CASSWTPNSPLHF. The complete variable domain, with remaining parts taken from reference TRBV7-7 and TRBJ1-6, reads GAGVSQSPRYKVTKRGQDVTLRCDPISSHATLYWYQQALGQGPEFLTYFNYEAQPDKSGLPSDRFSAERPEGSISTLTIQRTEQRDSAMYRCASSWTPNSPLHFGNGTRLTVT.

This clonotype was seen repeatedly, ten times or more. The J gene is TRBJ2-6, the V gene TRBV6-5; D is ambiguous. Germline CDR1 reads MNHEY; CDR2 reads SVGAGI. The CDR3 is made up of 17 amino acids. Trimming took 2 bases from V and 0 from J, leaving 11 bases between them. The CDR3 sequence is CASSYAGIFSGANVLTF. CDR3 in DNA: TGTGCCAGCAGTTACGCCGGAATCTTCTCTGGGGCCAACGTCCTGACTTTC.

This clonotype was counted many times. The chain combines TRBV5-1 with TRBJ2-3; 8 bases are a match to TRBD2. Germline V lookup: CDR1 SGHRS, CDR2 YFSETQ. The junction had 3 bases not matched to a gene; V was cut back by 8 bases and J by 4 bases. The CDR3 is 12 amino acids. In nucleotides, the CDR3 is TGCGCCAGTGGACTAGCCCCAGATACGCAGTATTTT. Translation: CASGLAPDTQYF.

At least ten counts were recorded for this clonotype. The rearrangement uses TRBV12-3 or TRBV12-4 and TRBJ2-7, with TRBD2 as a possible D gene (5 bases). The germline V and J ends were trimmed by 2 bases and 3 bases, with 8 bases remaining between them. This CDR3 region has 13 residues. The CDR3 DNA is TGTGCCAGCAGTTTAAGTCGGGGCTACGAGCAGTACTTC. It is translated as CASSLSRGYEQYF.

This clonotype was recorded many times. The rearrangement links TRBV6-5 to TRBJ2-1; 7 nucleotides line up with TRBD2. The CDR3 runs to 13 residues. Germline V lookup: CDR1 MNHEY, CDR2 SVGAGI. Trimming at V came to 8 bases and at J to 7 bases, leaving 8 bases not matched to a gene. CDR3 nucleotide sequence: TGTGCCAGCGGGGACCCCGGGAGGAATGAGCAGTTCTTC. The encoded protein is CASGDPGRNEQFF.

This clonotype was recorded many times. This chain joins TRBV5-6 and TRBJ2-1, with D perhaps matching TRBD2 (6 bases). Trimming left V 2 bases short and J 4 bases short, with 10 bases between. In germline, CDR1 is SGHDT, CDR2 YYEEEE. This CDR3 spans 14 amino acids. CDR3: CASSFSGPYNEQFF. The CDR3 bases are TGTGCCAGCAGCTTTAGCGGACCTTACAATGAGCAGTTCTTC.

This clonotype came up many times. The chain combines TRBV29-1 with TRBJ2-1, with TRBD1 as a possible D gene (5 bases). The CDR3 loop spans 14 amino acids. V was shortened by 4 bases and J by 5 bases, with 15 bases between the two germline ends. Per the germline V gene, CDR1 is SQVTM and CDR2 is ANQGSEA. In nucleotides, the CDR3 is TGCAGCGTTGGAGAGGCAGGGATCGACAATGAGCAGTTCTTC. Its protein product is CSVGEAGIDNEQFF.

This clonotype has a count of ten or more. This chain connects TRBV20-1 to TRBJ2-2, with unresolved D. V lost 1 base and J 4 bases, leaving 10 bases between the germline ends. Germline-derived CDR1 and CDR2 are DFQATT and SNEGSKA (reference sequence). This CDR3 is built from 14 residues. The CDR3 here is CSARADDFTGELFF. CDR3 DNA sequence: TGCAGTGCTAGAGCAGACGACTTCACCGGGGAGCTGTTTTTT.

This clonotype was observed at least ten times. The chain links TRBV7-9 to TRBJ2-3, with TRBD1 as a possible D gene (5 bases). V lost 5 bases, J lost 14 bases, and 17 bases lay in between. CDR3 size: 12 residues. Germline lookup yields CDR1 SEHNR and CDR2 FQNEAQ (reference sequence). The CDR3 DNA sequence: TGTGCCAGCAGCGGTGGGGCAGGTGTTCGGTATTTT. Its protein is CASSGGAGVRYF.

This clonotype was recorded many times. V usage is TRBV12-3 or TRBV12-4 and J usage is TRBJ2-1; D gene ambiguous. The CDR3 extends over 13 amino acids. V lost 3 bases, J lost 6 bases, and 9 bases lay in between. CDR3: CASSFWQANEQFF. CDR3 bases: TGTGCCAGCAGTTTTTGGCAGGCCAATGAGCAGTTCTTC.

This clonotype occurred many times. CDR3 sequence (DNA): TGCGCCAGCAGCGACGCCGGGACAGGGAAGTACGAGCAGTACTTC. Residues: CASSDAGTGKYEQYF. The V gene is TRBV5-1, the J gene TRBJ2-7, with TRBD1 identical over 9 bases. CDR1 is SGHRS and CDR2 is YFSETQ in the germline V gene. V lost 4 bases, J lost 4 bases, and 9 bases stayed unmatched. The CDR3 spans 15 residues.

This clonotype was observed many times. The V and J genes are TRBV5-1 and TRBJ2-7; 11 bases are a match to TRBD1. The CDR3 totals 14 residues. V trimming: 4 bases; J trimming: 6 bases; junction bases outside the gene matches: 6. The germline V gene encodes CDR1 SGHRS and CDR2 YFSETQ. CDR3 protein: CASSPGTGGLEQYF. CDR3 bases: TGCGCCAGCAGCCCTGGGACAGGGGGGCTCGAGCAGTACTTC.

This clonotype was counted at least ten times. The V and J genes are TRBV11-2 and TRBJ2-1; 13 bases map to TRBD2. V lost 5 bases and J lost 5; bases outside the gene matches: 6. Germline CDR1 reads SGHAT; CDR2 reads FQNNGV. The CDR3 totals 16 residues. The chain's CDR3 is CASSPTSGGSNNEQFF. CDR3 bases: TGTGCCAGCAGCCCGACTAGCGGGGGGTCAAACAATGAGCAGTTCTTC.

This clonotype showed up many times. The chain links TRBV3-1 to TRBJ1-3, with unresolved D. Trimming removed 1 base at V and 3 bases at J, with 10 bases between. CDR1 LGHDT and CDR2 YNNKEL come from the germline V gene (reference sequence). The length of the CDR3 is 15 residues. The CDR3 loop reads CASSQVGVGGNTIYF. The CDR3 nucleotides read TGTGCCAGCAGCCAAGTCGGGGTCGGTGGAAACACCATATATTTT.